These 3 T cell receptor beta chains were all obtained from the same sample, sequenced in a study of chemoradiotherapy in HPV16-positive cancers. TCRdb keeps only in-frame clones here, not all; method: immunoSEQ multiplex PCR. This table holds about 5,400 clones, 70% to 90% found once. The material sequenced was blood, taken from a patient who underwent chemoradiotherapy. The source is a human donor with HPV-associated anogenital cancer.

The chain employs TRBV6-6 and TRBJ1-1; the D is unclear. Germline CDR1 MNHNY, CDR2 SVGAGI (reference sequence). This CDR3 has 13 residues. V shed 2 bases and J shed 2 bases, with 6 bases lying between them. CDR3 nucleotides: TGTGCCAGCAGTTACCCCGATAACACTGAAGCTTTCTTT. Encoded protein: CASSYPDNTEAFF.

This chain connects TRBV11-2 to TRBJ1-3; TRBD1 matches 7 bases. The CDR3 runs to 16 residues. J gave up 2 bases and V 4 bases, and 8 bases lay outside the gene matches. The germline gives CDR1 SGHAT, CDR2 FQNNGV. The CDR3 sequence: CASSSSGTEAGNTIYF. The CDR3 nucleotides are TGTGCCAGCAGCTCCTCCGGGACAGAAGCTGGAAACACCATATATTTT.

The rearrangement uses TRBV5-1 and TRBJ2-2, with D possibly matching TRBD2 (6 bases). CDR3 size: 16 residues. In germline, CDR1 is SGHRS, CDR2 YFSETQ. Trimming removed 3 bases at V and 5 bases at J, with 17 bases between. CDR3 DNA sequence: TGCGCCAGCAGCTCGGACGGACGGACTACAACCGGGGAGCTGTTTTTT. It yields the protein CASSSDGRTTTGELFF.